The rows below give T cell receptor beta chains drawn from one sample of a study of cytomegalovirus exposure and HLA in healthy donors. TCRdb keeps only in-frame clones here, not all; method: immunoSEQ multiplex PCR. The sample holds just over 200,000 clones; approximately 80% are singletons and the top ten take about 1.7%. The specimen was PBMCs. These receptors all come from a man aged 50-59 years in good health and CMV-seronegative. The CDR3 runs from the conserved cysteine through the conserved F or W. Each record gives: clone size, J gene, CDR3 length, V gene, CDR3 protein. Size values are once, few and many counts, or a class for expanded clones, and some rows have none.

- | TRBJ1-5 | 15 | TRBV2 | CASSEDATVPGPQHF
- | TRBJ2-7 | 14 | TRBV30 | CAWSVSSGPYEQYF
- | TRBJ1-1 | 14 | TRBV27 | CASSYRGRDTEAFF
- | TRBJ2-1 | 15 | TRBV9 | CASSVDSGRGNEQFF
- | TRBJ2-7 | 15 | TRBV27 | CASRRPSAGSYEQYF
- | TRBJ2-1 | 14 | TRBV2 | CASSELAGGHEQFF
- | TRBJ2-1 | 19 | TRBV18 | CASSPPRGRGRLAYNEQFF
- | TRBJ2-7 | 13 | TRBV18 | CASTKSEGLEQYF
- | TRBJ1-1 | 15 | TRBV10-3 | CAIRIDGPGGTEAFF
few | TRBJ2-5 | 16 | TRBV28 | CASSPYPPQGQETQYF
once | TRBJ2-1 | 16 | TRBV7-7 | CASSHGTSGPNNEQFF
- | TRBJ2-1 | 16 | TRBV7-3 | CASSLIAGGIGNEQFF
- | TRBJ2-1 | 18 | TRBV5-1 | CASSLNPAGGGSGSEQFF
- | TRBJ2-6 | 17 | TRBV9 | CASSPASGNTGANVLTF
- | TRBJ2-1 | 16 | TRBV28 | CASSNIGAAPYNEQFF
- | TRBJ1-5 | 16 | TRBV7-9 | CSSSLSDRGQNQPQHF
- | TRBJ1-4 | 15 | TRBV30 | CAWSVTGGIFEKLFF
- | TRBJ2-3 | 17 | TRBV18 | CASSPPWASGHTDTQYF
- | TRBJ2-7 | 15 | TRBV30 | CAWSVGLAGADEQYF
- | TRBJ2-7 | 15 | TRBV28 | CASGGQGVGSYEQYF
- | TRBJ2-2 | 16 | TRBV6-6 | CASSSHRGRDTGELFF
- | TRBJ2-2 | 15 | TRBV19 | CASSARRGNGGELFF
many | TRBJ1-3 | 15 | TRBV10-3 | CAISENEDSGNTIYF
- | TRBJ1-2 | 15 | TRBV7-9 | CASSLGGGGEEGYTF
- | TRBJ2-1 | 15 | TRBV13 | CASSQGLPQLSEQFF
- | TRBJ1-2 | 12 | TRBV5-6 | CASSKGGVGYTF
- | TRBJ2-1 | 12 | TRBV27 | CASRRIGRGQFF
- | TRBJ1-2 | 14 | TRBV7-2 | CASSWTEANYGYTF
- | TRBJ2-1 | 14 | TRBV4-1 | CASSQRTGDNEQFF
- | TRBJ2-5 | 14 | TRBV27 | CASSLRDTAETQYF
- | TRBJ2-1 | 16 | TRBV10-3 | CAISKIRDRGNNEQFF
- | TRBJ1-1 | 15 | TRBV9 | CASSDKTGFVSEAFF
- | TRBJ2-5 | 15 | TRBV7-9 | CASSQIGQTQETQYF